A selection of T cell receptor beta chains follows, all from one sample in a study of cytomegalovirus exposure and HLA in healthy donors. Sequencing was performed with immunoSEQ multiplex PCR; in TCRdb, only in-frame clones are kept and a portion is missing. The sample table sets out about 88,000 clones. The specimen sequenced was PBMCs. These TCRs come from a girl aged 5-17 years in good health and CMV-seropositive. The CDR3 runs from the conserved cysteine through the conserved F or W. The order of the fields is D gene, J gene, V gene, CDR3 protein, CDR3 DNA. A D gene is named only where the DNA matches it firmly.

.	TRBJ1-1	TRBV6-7	CASSYSGAEAFF	TGTGCCAGCAGTTACTCAGGGGCTGAAGCTTTCTTT
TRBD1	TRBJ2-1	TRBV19	CASSADRAQSSYNEQFF	TGTGCCAGTAGTGCGGACAGGGCTCAATCCTCCTACAATGAGCAGTTCTTC
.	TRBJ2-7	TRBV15	CATSTAGTFYEQYF	TGTGCCACCAGCACTGCGGGCACTTTCTACGAGCAGTACTTC
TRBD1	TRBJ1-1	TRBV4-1	CASSQAGTGNTEAFF	TGCGCCAGCAGCCAAGCCGGGACAGGGAACACTGAAGCTTTCTTT
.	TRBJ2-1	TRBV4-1	CASSQRPPGGPHNEQFF	TGCGCCAGCAGCCAACGACCCCCTGGCGGGCCGCACAATGAGCAGTTCTTC
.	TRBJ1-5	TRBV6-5	CASSYRQNQPQHF	TGTGCCAGCAGTTACCGCCAGAATCAGCCCCAGCATTTT
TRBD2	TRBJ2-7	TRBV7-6	CASSLGGGGDYEQYF	TGTGCCAGCAGCTTAGGTGGGGGAGGGGACTACGAGCAGTACTTC
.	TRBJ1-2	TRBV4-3	CASSQDLNGAGPNYGYTF	TGCGCCAGCAGCCAAGATCTAAATGGGGCAGGTCCTAACTATGGCTACACCTTC
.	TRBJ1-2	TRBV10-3	CAISESYSVDGYTF	TGTGCCATCAGTGAGTCGTATTCGGTGGATGGCTACACCTTC
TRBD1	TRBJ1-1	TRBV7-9	CASSLLGTGQWTLF	TGTGCCAGCAGCTTATTAGGGACAGGGCAGTGGACTCTCTTT
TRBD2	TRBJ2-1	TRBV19	CASRSGGSGIDEQFF	TGTGCCAGTAGGAGCGGGGGGTCTGGTATCGATGAGCAGTTCTTC
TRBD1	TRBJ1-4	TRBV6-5	CASRHRGFNEKLFF	TGTGCCAGCAGACACAGGGGGTTCAATGAAAAACTGTTTTTT
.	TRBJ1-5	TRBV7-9	CASSFAGLGQPQHF	TGTGCCAGCAGCTTTGCGGGTTTGGGTCAGCCCCAGCATTTT
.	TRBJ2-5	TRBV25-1	CASSEERYRETQYF	TGTGCCAGCAGTGAAGAAAGGTACAGAGAGACCCAGTACTTC
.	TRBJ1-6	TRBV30	CAWSVLGIYNSPLHF	TGTGCCTGGAGTGTACTAGGGATCTATAATTCACCCCTCCACTTT
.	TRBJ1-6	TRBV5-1	CASSVDSKNNSPLHF	TGCGCCAGCAGCGTCGACAGTAAAAATAATTCACCCCTCCACTTT
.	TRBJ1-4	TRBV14	CASSQGSTVKSEKLFF	TGTGCCAGCAGCCAGGGCTCGACAGTTAAGAGTGAAAAACTGTTTTTT
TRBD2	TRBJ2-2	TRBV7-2	CASRRSGVDGELFF	TGTGCCAGCAGACGAAGCGGGGTCGACGGGGAGCTGTTTTTT
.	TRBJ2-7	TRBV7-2	CASSLGRGPGYEQYF	TGTGCCAGCAGCTTAGGGAGAGGTCCCGGGTACGAGCAGTACTTC
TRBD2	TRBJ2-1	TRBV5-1	CASRLAGGTEQFF	TGCGCCAGTAGACTAGCGGGGGGCACTGAGCAGTTCTTC
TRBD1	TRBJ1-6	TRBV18	CASSLDRVASPLHF	TGTGCCAGCTCACTGGACAGGGTTGCTTCACCCCTCCACTTT
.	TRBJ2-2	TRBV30	CAWTLGLGGYTGELFF	TGTGCCTGGACCCTAGGTTTGGGGGGTTACACCGGGGAGCTGTTTTTT
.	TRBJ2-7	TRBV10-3	CAISERDLGSEQYF	TGTGCCATCAGTGAGAGGGACTTAGGTTCCGAGCAGTACTTC
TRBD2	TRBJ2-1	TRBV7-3	CASSLSAGGLYHNEQFF	TGTGCCAGCAGCTTATCAGCGGGGGGGCTCTATCACAATGAGCAGTTCTTC
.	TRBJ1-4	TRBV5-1	CASSSTGRNEKLFF	TGCGCCAGCAGCTCGACAGGCCGTAATGAAAAACTGTTTTTT
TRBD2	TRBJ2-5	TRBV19	CASCERGEETQYF	TGTGCCAGTTGCGAGCGGGGTGAAGAGACCCAGTACTTC
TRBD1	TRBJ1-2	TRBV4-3	CASSQDETGWYGYTF	TGCGCCAGCAGCCAAGATGAGACAGGGTGGTATGGCTACACCTTC
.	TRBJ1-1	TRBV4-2	CASSQDWEAGEAFF	TGTGCCAGCAGCCAAGACTGGGAGGCCGGTGAAGCTTTCTTT